This TCR beta chain was sequenced for a study of cytomegalovirus exposure and HLA in healthy donors. Study as a whole: Approximately 85 million unique TCRs from HLA-typed donors made up an early data release. The study, taken as a whole, reports: When a later analysis was performed, an Asian-associated ancestry cluster reportedly had fewer N-insertions than the approximately 690-donor mean.

The PCR contained 60 Vbeta and 13 Jbeta primers. Data came from immunoSEQ multiplex PCR; TCRdb stores just in-frame clones and leaves some out. The data contain more than 110,000 clones, about 75% of them seen just once; the ten biggest clones take up 1.5% to 2%. This CDR3 contains 13 residues. Germline V CDR1 and CDR2: SGHTA, FQGNSA. Trimming left V 4 bases short and J 6 bases short, with 12 bases between. A word on this clone: Its antigen remains unknown.

The specimen was PBMCs. The rearrangement uses TRBV7-2 and TRBJ1-1; weak D call: TRBD1 (5 bases). This receptor was identified in a woman in her 30s in good health and CMV-seronegative. In nucleotides, the CDR3 is TGTGCCAGCAGCTATTCCACAGGACCTGAAGCTTTCTTT. It codes for CASSYSTGPEAFF.